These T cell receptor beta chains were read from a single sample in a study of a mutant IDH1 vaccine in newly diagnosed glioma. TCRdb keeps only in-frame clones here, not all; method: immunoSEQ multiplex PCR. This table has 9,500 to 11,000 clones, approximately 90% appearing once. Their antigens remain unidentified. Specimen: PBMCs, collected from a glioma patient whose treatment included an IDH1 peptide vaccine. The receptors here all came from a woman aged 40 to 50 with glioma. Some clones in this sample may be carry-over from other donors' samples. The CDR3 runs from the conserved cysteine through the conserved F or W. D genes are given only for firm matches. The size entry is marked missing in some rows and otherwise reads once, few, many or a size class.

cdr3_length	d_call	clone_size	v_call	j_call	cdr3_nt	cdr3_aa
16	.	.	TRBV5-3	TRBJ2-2	TGTGCCAGAAGCCCAGGGGATTTCACCCCACCGGGGGAGCTGTTTTTT	CARSPGDFTPPGELFF
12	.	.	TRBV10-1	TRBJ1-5	TGCGCCAGCAGATCTCGGGTGCAGCCCCAGCATTTT	CASRSRVQPQHF
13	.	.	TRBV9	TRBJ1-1	TGTGCCAGCAGCCCTACGGGGAACACTGAAGCTTTCTTT	CASSPTGNTEAFF
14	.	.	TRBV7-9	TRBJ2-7	TGTGCCAGCAGCCCTAGGGACAACTCCTACGAGCAGTACTTC	CASSPRDNSYEQYF
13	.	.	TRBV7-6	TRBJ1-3	TGTGCCAGCAGCTTAGATTTGGGAAACACCATATATTTT	CASSLDLGNTIYF
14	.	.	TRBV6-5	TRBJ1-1	TGTGCCAGCAGCGCCTCCGGGGAGAACACTGAAGCTTTCTTT	CASSASGENTEAFF
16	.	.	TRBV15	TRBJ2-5	TGTGCCACCAGCAGAGATCGTGTGGGGGTCCAAGAGACCCAGTACTTC	CATSRDRVGVQETQYF
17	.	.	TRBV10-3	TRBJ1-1	TGTGCCATCAGTGAGTCGAATAGAGGGATCATGAACACTGAAGCTTTCTTT	CAISESNRGIMNTEAFF
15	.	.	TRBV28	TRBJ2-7	TGTGCCAGCAGTCGAGAGTCCCTTGGAGCCTACGAGCAGTACTTC	CASSRESLGAYEQYF
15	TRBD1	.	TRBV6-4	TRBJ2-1	TGTGCCAGCAGTGACGGTAGCAGGGGGTACAATGAGCAGTTCTTC	CASSDGSRGYNEQFF
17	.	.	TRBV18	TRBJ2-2	TGTGCCAGCTCACCACCGAGTACAGGGCTTGTGACCGGGGAGCTGTTTTTT	CASSPPSTGLVTGELFF
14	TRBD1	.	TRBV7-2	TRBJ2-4	TGTGCCAGCAGCATGACAGGGGGCAAAAACATTCAGTACTTC	CASSMTGGKNIQYF
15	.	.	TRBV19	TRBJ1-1	TGTGCCAGTAAAGTGGAGTTCCGGATGAACACTGAAGCTTTCTTT	CASKVEFRMNTEAFF
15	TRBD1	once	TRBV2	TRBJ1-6	TGTGCCAGCAGCAATGCCTACAGGGGAAATTCACCCCTCCACTTT	CASSNAYRGNSPLHF
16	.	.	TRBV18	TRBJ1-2	TGTGCCAGCTCACCACAGAGGATGGAAGTTGAGGGCGGCTACACCTTC	CASSPQRMEVEGGYTF
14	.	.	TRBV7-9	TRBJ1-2	TGTGCCAGCAGCTTTGGACAGTCCAACTATGGCTACACCTTC	CASSFGQSNYGYTF
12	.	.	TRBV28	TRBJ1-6	TGTGCCAGCATGAGGAAAACATCACCCCTCCACTTT	CASMRKTSPLHF
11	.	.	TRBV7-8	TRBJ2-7	TGTGCCAGCAGCCGGAACTACGAGCAGTACTTC	CASSRNYEQYF
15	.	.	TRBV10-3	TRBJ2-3	TGTGCCATCAGTCCGACCCCACTCGGCACAGATACGCAGTATTTT	CAISPTPLGTDTQYF
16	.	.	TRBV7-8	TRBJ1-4	TGTGCCAGCAGCCTCCGGGTCCGTGCAACTAATGAAAAACTGTTTTTT	CASSLRVRATNEKLFF
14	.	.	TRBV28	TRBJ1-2	.	CASILAAGRTGYTF
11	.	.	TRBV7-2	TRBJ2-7	TGTGCCAGCAGCTTTTCCCACGAGCAGTACTTC	CASSFSHEQYF
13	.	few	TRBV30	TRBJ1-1	TGTGCCTGGAGTCAGGGAGTGAACACTGAAGCTTTCTTT	CAWSQGVNTEAFF
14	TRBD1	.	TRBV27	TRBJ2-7	TGTGCCAGCAGTTTGACAGGGGGCACGTACGAGCAGTACTTC	CASSLTGGTYEQYF
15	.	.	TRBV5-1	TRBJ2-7	TGCGCCAGCAGCTTGGTAGCGGATAGCTCCTACGAGCAGTACTTC	CASSLVADSSYEQYF
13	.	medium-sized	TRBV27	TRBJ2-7	TGTGCCAGCGGAGTAGGACCCGGCTACGAGCAGTACTTC	CASGVGPGYEQYF
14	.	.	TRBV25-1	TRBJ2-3	TGTGCCAGCGGAGGACTGTTTCTCTCGGATACGCAGTATTTT	CASGGLFLSDTQYF
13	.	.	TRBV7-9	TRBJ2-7	TGTGCCAGCAGCATCACTATAGGGGGGGAGCAGTACTTC	CASSITIGGEQYF
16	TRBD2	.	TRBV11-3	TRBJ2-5	TGTGCCAGCAGCCTCGGGCTAGCGGGGGGGTATGAGACCCAGTACTTC	CASSLGLAGGYETQYF
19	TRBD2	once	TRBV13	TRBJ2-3	TGTGCCAGCAGCTTAGGCCTAAGCGGGAGGGTCCAAAGCACAGATACGCAGTATTTT	CASSLGLSGRVQSTDTQYF
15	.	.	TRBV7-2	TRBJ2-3	TGTGCCAGCATCCGGGACGGATTGAGCACAGATACGCAGTATTTT	CASIRDGLSTDTQYF
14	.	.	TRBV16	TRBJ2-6	TGTGCCAGCAGCCCCGCCCTTGGGGCCAACGTCCTGACTTTC	CASSPALGANVLTF
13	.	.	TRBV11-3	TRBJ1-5	TGTGCCAGCAGCGATACAGAGAATCAGCCCCAGCATTTT	CASSDTENQPQHF
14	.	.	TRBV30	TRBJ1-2	TGTGCCTGGACAGGCACTGGGACCGCTTATGGCTACACCTTC	CAWTGTGTAYGYTF
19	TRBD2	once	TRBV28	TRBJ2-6	TGTGCCAGCAGTTCCCCTCGGGGGGGGAAGAGCTCTGGGGCCAACGTCCTGACTTTC	CASSSPRGGKSSGANVLTF
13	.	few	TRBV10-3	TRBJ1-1	TGTGCCATCAGACGACAACAAGACACTGAAGCTTTCTTT	CAIRRQQDTEAFF
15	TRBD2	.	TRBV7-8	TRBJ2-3	TGTGCCAGCAACCCAGCCGGGAGGGCCGCTGATACGCAGTATTTT	CASNPAGRAADTQYF
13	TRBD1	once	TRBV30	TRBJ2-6	TGTGCCGGGGACAGGGCTGGGGCCAACGTCCTGACTTTC	CAGDRAGANVLTF
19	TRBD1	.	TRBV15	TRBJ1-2	TGTGCCACCAGAGACCGGGACAGGGGGCTTCGAGGGGGGGACTATGGCTACACCTTC	CATRDRDRGLRGGDYGYTF
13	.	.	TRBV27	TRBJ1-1	TGTGCCTCACGGAGGGGACCGAACACTGAAGCTTTCTTT	CASRRGPNTEAFF
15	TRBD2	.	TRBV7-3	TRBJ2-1	TGTGCCAGCAGCTTACTAGCGGGGGCTTACAATGAGCAGTTCTTC	CASSLLAGAYNEQFF